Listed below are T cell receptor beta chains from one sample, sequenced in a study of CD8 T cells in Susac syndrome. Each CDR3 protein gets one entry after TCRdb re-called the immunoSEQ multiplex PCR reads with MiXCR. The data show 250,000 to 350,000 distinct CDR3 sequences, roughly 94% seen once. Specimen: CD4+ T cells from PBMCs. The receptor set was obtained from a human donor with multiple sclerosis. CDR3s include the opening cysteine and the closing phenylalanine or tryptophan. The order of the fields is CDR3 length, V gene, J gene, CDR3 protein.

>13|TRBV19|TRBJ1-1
CASSEGRNTEAFF
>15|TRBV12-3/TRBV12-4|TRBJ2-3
CASHPSGTSGISQYF
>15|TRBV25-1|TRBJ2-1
CASSTKRGSYNEQFF
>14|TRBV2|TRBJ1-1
CASSEWGQGTEAFF
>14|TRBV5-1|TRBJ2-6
CASSYPDREDVLTF
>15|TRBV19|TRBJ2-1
CASSIGLAGTLREFF
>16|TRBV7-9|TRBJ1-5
CASSSAAAGGNQPQHF
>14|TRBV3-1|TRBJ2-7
CASSQDGVTGEQYF
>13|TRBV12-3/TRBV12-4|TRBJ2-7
CASSSFLGGGQYF
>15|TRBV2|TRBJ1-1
CASRFGQFLNTEAFF
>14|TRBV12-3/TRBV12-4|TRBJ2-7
CASSSSGGVREQYF
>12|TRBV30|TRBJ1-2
CAWSVGFYGYTF
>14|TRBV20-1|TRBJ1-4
CSASDRDLHEKLFF
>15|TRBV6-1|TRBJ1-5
CASSVEGGPTQPQHF
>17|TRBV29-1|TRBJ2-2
CSVEERRQGPHTGELFF
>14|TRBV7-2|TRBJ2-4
CASSFTPGQNIQYF
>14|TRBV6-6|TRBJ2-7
CASRMGGQGYEQYF
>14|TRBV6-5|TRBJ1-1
CASSYRTPNTEAFF
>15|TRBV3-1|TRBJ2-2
CASSQGVVDTGELFF
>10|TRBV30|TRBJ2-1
CAARYNEQFF
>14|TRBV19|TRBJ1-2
CASSITGIGHGYTF
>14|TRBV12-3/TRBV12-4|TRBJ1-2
CASSLQGRSYGYTF
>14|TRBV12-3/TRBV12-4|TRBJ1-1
CASSLGTRNTEAFF
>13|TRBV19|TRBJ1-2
CASSINVQGTASF